Listed below are T cell receptor beta chains from one sample, sequenced in a study of blood T cells in healthy people across ages. Via MiXCR, TCRdb re-called the 5' RACE reads, giving one row per CDR3 protein. The table includes hundreds of thousands of distinct CDR3 sequences, 58% detected once. The sample taken for sequencing was blood. These receptors were obtained from a man between 60 and 75 years old in good health. Each CDR3 is given with its conserved first and last residue. A D gene is named only where the DNA matches it firmly. Clone sizes are given selectively: once, few, many, or a class where the clone is expanded.

v_gene	abundance	d_gene	j_gene	CDR3aa	CDR3nt
TRBV6-5	-	TRBD1	TRBJ1-6	CASRRLQQGNSPLHF	TGTGCCAGCAGAAGACTTCAACAGGGGAATTCACCCCTCCACTTT
TRBV6-5	-	-	TRBJ2-5	CASSTASVTETQYF	TGTGCCAGCAGTACCGCGTCTGTTACGGAGACCCAGTACTTC
TRBV7-9	-	TRBD1	TRBJ1-4	CASSFNRGRGEKLFF	TGTGCCAGCAGCTTTAACAGGGGGAGAGGTGAAAAACTGTTTTTT
TRBV5-1	-	TRBD1	TRBJ2-1	CASSSNPGGSTYNEQFF	TGCGCCAGCAGCTCTAATCCAGGGGGTTCCACCTACAATGAGCAGTTCTTC
TRBV7-2	-	-	TRBJ2-1	CASSERGVGRNEQFF	TGTGCCAGCAGCGAAAGGGGGGTGGGACGCAATGAGCAGTTCTTC
TRBV12-3/TRBV12-4	-	-	TRBJ1-5	CASSSQGSSNQPQHF	TGTGCCAGCAGTTCACAGGGTAGTAGCAATCAGCCCCAGCATTTT
TRBV2	few	-	TRBJ2-7	CASTKQGLGYF	TGTGCCAGCACCAAACAGGGTCTCGGGTACTTC
TRBV4-1	-	-	TRBJ1-6	CASSYTGTPNALHF	TGCGCCAGCAGCTATACCGGGACCCCGAATGCCCTCCACTTT
TRBV5-1	-	TRBD2	TRBJ2-5	CASSFFLAAETQYF	TGCGCCAGCAGCTTTTTTCTAGCGGCAGAGACCCAGTACTTC
TRBV24-1	-	TRBD1	TRBJ2-3	CATSDLGQGVRGDTQYF	TGTGCCACCAGTGATCTGGGACAGGGGGTGCGCGGGGATACGCAGTATTTT
TRBV6-1	once	-	TRBJ2-2	CASIGQNTGELFF	TGTGCCAGCATTGGACAGAACACCGGGGAGCTGTTTTTT
TRBV27	-	-	TRBJ2-3	CASSPFRGTDTQYF	TGTGCCAGCAGTCCCTTCAGGGGAACAGATACGCAGTATTTT
TRBV6-1	-	TRBD1	TRBJ2-5	CASSPMGQIPETQYF	TGTGCCAGCAGTCCCATGGGACAGATCCCAGAGACCCAGTACTTC
TRBV20-1	-	TRBD2	TRBJ2-5	CSARVASGGSQETQYF	TGCAGTGCTAGAGTGGCTAGCGGGGGGTCACAAGAGACCCAGTACTTC
TRBV6-2/TRBV6-3	many	-	TRBJ2-5	CASSSPLVGSMETQYF	TGTGCCAGCAGCTCCCCCCTAGTGGGTTCGATGGAGACCCAGTACTTC
TRBV6-2/TRBV6-3	few	-	TRBJ1-2	CASSGDSYYGYTF	TGTGCCAGCAGTGGGGACTCGTACTATGGCTACACCTTC
TRBV28	-	-	TRBJ1-2	CASSLSGGGYTF	TGTGCCAGCAGTTTATCGGGGGGAGGCTACACCTTC
TRBV5-1	-	-	TRBJ2-3	CASSLERARDTQYF	TGCGCCAGCAGCTTGGAGAGAGCGCGCGATACGCAGTATTTT
TRBV2	few	-	TRBJ2-7	CASSVRDLSEQYF	TGTGCCAGCAGTGTCCGGGACTTAAGCGAGCAGTACTTC
TRBV12-3/TRBV12-4	few	TRBD2	TRBJ2-5	CASRQTSGGETQYF	TGTGCCAGCAGACAGACTAGCGGGGGTGAGACCCAGTACTTC
TRBV3-1	-	TRBD1	TRBJ2-1	CASSQGDRGWYNEQFF	TGTGCCAGCAGCCAAGGGGACAGGGGGTGGTACAATGAGCAGTTCTTC
TRBV29-1	few	-	TRBJ1-1	CSAKRAGMNTEAFF	TGCAGCGCAAAGAGGGCAGGGATGAACACTGAAGCTTTCTTT
TRBV20-1	few	TRBD2	TRBJ2-1	CSARDRRGAGDEQFF	TGCAGTGCTAGAGATCGGCGGGGGGCCGGGGATGAGCAGTTCTTC
TRBV27	-	-	TRBJ2-7	CASTYEQYF	TGTGCCAGTACCTACGAGCAGTACTTC
TRBV20-1	-	-	TRBJ2-5	CSAKLETQYF	TGCAGTGCTAAACTCGAGACCCAGTACTTC
TRBV13	-	-	TRBJ2-6	CASSIGQTSGANVLTF	TGTGCCAGCAGCATAGGACAGACCTCTGGGGCCAACGTCCTGACTTTC
TRBV2	-	TRBD1	TRBJ1-1	CASDRQGPNTEAFF	TGTGCCAGCGACCGACAGGGGCCGAACACTGAAGCTTTCTTT
TRBV10-1	-	TRBD1	TRBJ2-3	CASKGDRDTQYF	TGCGCCAGCAAGGGGGACAGGGATACGCAGTATTTT
TRBV6-2/TRBV6-3	-	TRBD1	TRBJ1-2	CASRSTGQGSPYGYTF	TGTGCCAGCAGATCTACCGGACAGGGGTCCCCTTATGGCTACACCTTC
TRBV12-3/TRBV12-4	-	-	TRBJ1-5	CASSSALGPQHF	TGTGCCAGCAGTTCAGCCCTGGGGCCCCAGCATTTT
TRBV11-2	-	-	TRBJ2-5	CASSVDRTDQETQYF	TGTGCCAGCAGCGTCGACCGGACAGACCAAGAGACCCAGTACTTC
TRBV29-1	-	-	TRBJ2-5	CSVEDSGHPQGTQYF	TGCAGCGTTGAAGACTCGGGACACCCCCAAGGGACCCAGTACTTC
TRBV7-9	-	-	TRBJ2-6	CASSHVGRFGANVLTF	TGTGCCAGCAGCCACGTCGGTAGATTCGGGGCCAACGTCCTGACTTTC
TRBV6-2/TRBV6-3	-	TRBD2	TRBJ2-5	CASSYGTSGAISQETQYF	TGTGCCAGCAGTTACGGGACTAGCGGGGCGATCTCACAAGAGACCCAGTACTTC
TRBV9	-	-	TRBJ1-4	CASGRENEKLFF	TGTGCCAGCGGCCGGGAGAATGAAAAACTGTTTTTT
TRBV29-1	-	-	TRBJ2-3	CSFRDPGTDTQYF	TGCAGCTTCCGGGACCCAGGCACAGATACGCAGTATTTT
TRBV7-8	many	TRBD1	TRBJ2-1	CASSQVPGQGYNEQFF	TGTGCCAGCAGCCAAGTTCCTGGACAGGGATACAATGAGCAGTTCTTC
TRBV5-1	-	TRBD2	TRBJ2-3	CASSTGTIDTQYF	TGCGCCAGCAGCACTGGGACTATTGATACGCAGTATTTT
TRBV11-2	few	-	TRBJ1-1	CASSLGTGRMNTEAFF	TGTGCCAGCAGCTTAGGAACAGGGAGGATGAACACTGAAGCTTTCTTT
TRBV19	-	-	TRBJ2-5	CASSIVGAQETQYF	TGTGCCAGTAGTATCGTGGGGGCACAAGAGACCCAGTACTTC
TRBV9	-	-	TRBJ2-1	CASSVVLGGYNEQFF	TGTGCCAGCAGCGTAGTTCTAGGAGGGTACAATGAGCAGTTCTTC
TRBV19	-	-	TRBJ2-1	CASTNGVSTYNEQFF	TGTGCCAGTACGAACGGGGTATCGACCTACAATGAGCAGTTCTTC
TRBV28	few	-	TRBJ2-3	CASSSRGDLTDTQYF	TGTGCCAGCAGTTCCAGGGGCGACTTGACAGATACGCAGTATTTT
TRBV7-9	-	-	TRBJ2-5	CASSFLQGTQETQYF	TGTGCCAGCAGCTTTTTACAGGGAACACAAGAGACCCAGTACTTC
TRBV5-1	once	TRBD1	TRBJ2-3	CASSRATGGSTDTQYF	TGCGCCAGCAGTCGGGCGACAGGGGGGAGCACAGATACGCAGTATTTT
TRBV6-6	-	-	TRBJ1-2	CAIFFPAADYGYTF	TGTGCCATCTTCTTCCCGGCAGCTGACTATGGCTACACCTTC
TRBV6-6	-	-	TRBJ1-2	CASRNTGSDYGYTF	TGTGCCAGCCGCAACACAGGGAGCGACTATGGCTACACCTTC
TRBV13	-	TRBD1	TRBJ2-4	CASSYDRGQQYF	TGTGCCAGCAGTTACGACAGGGGGCAACAGTACTTC
TRBV20-1	few	TRBD2	TRBJ2-5	CSASGAGGQWDNQETQYF	TGCAGTGCGTCCGGCGCGGGGGGGCAATGGGATAACCAAGAGACCCAGTACTTC
TRBV20-1	-	TRBD1	TRBJ2-1	CSARGRTGSSYNEQFF	TGCAGTGCTAGAGGCCGGACAGGGAGCTCCTACAATGAGCAGTTCTTC
TRBV6-5	many	-	TRBJ1-1	CASSQSGREAFF	TGTGCCAGCAGTCAGTCCGGTAGAGAAGCTTTCTTT
TRBV5-1	few	TRBD2	TRBJ2-5	CASSLMTSAEETQYF	TGCGCCAGCAGCTTGATGACTAGCGCGGAAGAGACCCAGTACTTC
TRBV12-3/TRBV12-4	once	TRBD1	TRBJ2-3	CASSFLPGTEGRTDTQYF	TGTGCCAGCAGTTTCCTTCCGGGGACAGAGGGCCGCACAGATACGCAGTATTTT
TRBV12-3/TRBV12-4	-	-	TRBJ1-1	CASSFWGTEAFF	TGTGCCAGCAGTTTCTGGGGAACTGAAGCTTTCTTT
TRBV20-1	few	-	TRBJ2-5	CSARVGPIQETQYF	TGCAGTGCTAGAGTAGGTCCGATCCAAGAGACCCAGTACTTC